The clone carrying this TCR beta chain was seen a few times. Its antigen is still unknown. Germline loops: CDR1 KGHSH, CDR2 LQKENI. The CDR3 runs to 13 residues. The V gene end was trimmed by 6 bases and the J gene end by 4 bases; junction bases not matched to a gene: 5. Together with a sample-barcoded 5' primer, a J-beta primer mix was included in a second PCR lasting roughly 6 to 12 cycles. Each cDNA molecule received a tag from a template-switch adaptor that had 12 random nucleotides. All samples gave at least 2.5 million CDR3-containing paired-end reads. TCRdb reprocessed the 5' RACE reads with MiXCR, giving one entry per CDR3 protein. The sample lists more than 1,400,000 distinct CDR3 sequences; around 42% were seen once. This entry belongs to a study of blood T cells in healthy people across ages. Study-level points and caveats: Strong correlation existed between TCR beta diversity and naive T cell percentage. Estimated diversity that came from one million T cells was considered an underestimate.

The sequenced sample was blood. This receptor was taken from a woman between 18 and 30 years old in good health. The rearrangement joins TRBV18 to TRBJ1-2, with TRBD1 matching 7 bases. The CDR3 loop is CASSQGGTYGYTF. CDR3 bases: TGTGCCAGCTCTCAGGGGGGGACCTATGGCTACACCTTC.